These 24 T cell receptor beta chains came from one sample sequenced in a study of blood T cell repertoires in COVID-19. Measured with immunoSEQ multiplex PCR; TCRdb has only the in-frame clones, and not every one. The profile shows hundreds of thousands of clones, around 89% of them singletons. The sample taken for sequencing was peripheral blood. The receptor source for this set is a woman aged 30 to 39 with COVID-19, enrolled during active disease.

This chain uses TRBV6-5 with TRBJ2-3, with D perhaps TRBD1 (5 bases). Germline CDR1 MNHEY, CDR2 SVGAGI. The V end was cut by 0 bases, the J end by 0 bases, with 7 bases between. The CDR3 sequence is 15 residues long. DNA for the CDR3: TGTGCCAGCAGTTACTCTCAGGGAAGCACAGATACGCAGTATTTT. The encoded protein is CASSYSQGSTDTQYF.

CDR3 nucleotides: TGTGCCATCACCCAACAGGGGTCAAGCACTGAAGCTTTCTTT. It codes for CAITQQGSSTEAFF. The J gene is TRBJ1-1, the V gene TRBV10-3; 7 bases match TRBD1. V lost 7 bases and J lost 4; bases outside the gene matches: 9. The germline CDR1 and CDR2 sequences are ENHRY and SYGVKD. The CDR3 runs to 14 residues.

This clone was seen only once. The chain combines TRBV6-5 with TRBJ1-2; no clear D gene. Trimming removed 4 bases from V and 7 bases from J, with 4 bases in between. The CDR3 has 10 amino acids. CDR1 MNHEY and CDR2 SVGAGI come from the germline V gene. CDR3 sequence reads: CASSSGGYTF. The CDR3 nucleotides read TGTGCCAGCAGTTCAGGTGGCTACACCTTC.

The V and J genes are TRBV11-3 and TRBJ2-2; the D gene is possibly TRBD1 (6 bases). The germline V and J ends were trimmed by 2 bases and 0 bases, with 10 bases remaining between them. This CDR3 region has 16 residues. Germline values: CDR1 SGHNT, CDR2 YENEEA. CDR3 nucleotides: TGTGCCAGCAGCTTACTCCCAGGGGCGAACACCGGGGAGCTGTTTTTT. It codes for CASSLLPGANTGELFF. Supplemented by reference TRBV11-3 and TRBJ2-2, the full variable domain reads EAGVVQSPRYKIIEKKQPVAFWCNPISGHNTLYWYLQNLGQGPELLIRYENEEAVDDSQLPKDRFSAERLKGVDSTLKIQPAELGDSAVYLCASSLLPGANTGELFFGEGSRLTVL.

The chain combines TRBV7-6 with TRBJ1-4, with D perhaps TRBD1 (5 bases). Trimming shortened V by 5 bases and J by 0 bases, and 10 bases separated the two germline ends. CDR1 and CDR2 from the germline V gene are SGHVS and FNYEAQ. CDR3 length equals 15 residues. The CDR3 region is CASSAGHSTNEKLFF. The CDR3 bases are TGTGCCAGCAGCGCCGGACACTCAACTAATGAAAAACTGTTTTTT.

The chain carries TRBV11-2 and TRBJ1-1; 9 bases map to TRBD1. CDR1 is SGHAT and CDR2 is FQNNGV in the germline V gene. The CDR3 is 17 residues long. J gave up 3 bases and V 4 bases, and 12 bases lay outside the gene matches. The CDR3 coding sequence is TGTGCCAGCAGCTCGATGGACAGGGGCGAGGGGGACACTGAAGCTTTCTTT. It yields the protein CASSSMDRGEGDTEAFF.

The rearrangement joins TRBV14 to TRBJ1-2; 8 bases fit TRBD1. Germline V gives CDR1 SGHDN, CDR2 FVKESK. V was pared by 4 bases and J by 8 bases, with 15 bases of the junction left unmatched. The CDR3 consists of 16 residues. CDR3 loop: CASSRKRHRGILGYTF. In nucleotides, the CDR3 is TGTGCCAGCAGCCGAAAACGCCACAGGGGGATCTTGGGCTACACCTTC.

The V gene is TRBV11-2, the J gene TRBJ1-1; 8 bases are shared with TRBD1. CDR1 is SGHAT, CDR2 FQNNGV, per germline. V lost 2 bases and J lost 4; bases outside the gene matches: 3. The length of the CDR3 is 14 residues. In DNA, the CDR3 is TGTGCCAGCAGCTTAACCCAGGGGGCCACTGAAGCTTTCTTT. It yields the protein CASSLTQGATEAFF.

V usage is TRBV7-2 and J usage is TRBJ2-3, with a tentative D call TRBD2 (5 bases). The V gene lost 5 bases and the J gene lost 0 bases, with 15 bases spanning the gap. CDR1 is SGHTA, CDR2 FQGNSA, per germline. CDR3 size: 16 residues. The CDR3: CASSLVGGWSTDTQYF. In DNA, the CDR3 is TGTGCCAGCAGCCTAGTTGGCGGGTGGAGCACAGATACGCAGTATTTT.

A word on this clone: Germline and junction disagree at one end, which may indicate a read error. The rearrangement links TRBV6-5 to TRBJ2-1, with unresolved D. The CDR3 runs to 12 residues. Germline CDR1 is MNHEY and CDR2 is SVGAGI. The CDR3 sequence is CAIVFSFNEQFF. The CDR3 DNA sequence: TGCGCTATAGTGTTTTCTTTCAATGAGCAGTTCTTC.

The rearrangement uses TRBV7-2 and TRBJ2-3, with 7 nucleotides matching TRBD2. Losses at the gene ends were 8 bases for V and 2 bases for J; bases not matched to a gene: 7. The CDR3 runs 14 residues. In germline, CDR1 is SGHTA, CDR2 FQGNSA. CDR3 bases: TGTGCCAGCGTCCATCAGCGGGACACAGATACGCAGTATTTT. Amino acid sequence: CASVHQRDTDTQYF.

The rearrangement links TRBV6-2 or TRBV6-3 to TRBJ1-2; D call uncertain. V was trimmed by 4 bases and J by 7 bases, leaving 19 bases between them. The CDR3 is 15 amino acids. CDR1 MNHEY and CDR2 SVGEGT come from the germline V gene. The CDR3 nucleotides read TGTGCCAGCAGTTCGAGTGGTTCCAAGACTCGTGGCTACACCTTC. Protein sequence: CASSSSGSKTRGYTF.

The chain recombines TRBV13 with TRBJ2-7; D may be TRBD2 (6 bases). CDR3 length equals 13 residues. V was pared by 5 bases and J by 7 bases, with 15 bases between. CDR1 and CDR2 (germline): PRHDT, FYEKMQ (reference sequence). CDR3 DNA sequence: TGTGCCAGCAGCGTCGGGGGTATCAAAGAGCAGTACTTC. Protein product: CASSVGGIKEQYF.

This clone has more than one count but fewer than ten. The DNA of the CDR3 is TGTGCCAGTACGGACAGGGGGCGAGCAAATTCACCCCTCCACTTT. Amino acids: CASTDRGRANSPLHF. The V call is TRBV19, the J call TRBJ1-6; 11 bases map to TRBD1. With V trimmed by 7 bases and J by 7 bases, 6 bases remained unmatched. CDR3 length: 15 residues. Germline V lookup: CDR1 LNHDA, CDR2 SQIVND (reference sequence). Full variable domain (outside the CDR3, taken from reference TRBV19 and TRBJ1-6): DGGITQSPKYLFRKEGQNVTLSCEQNLNHDAMYWYRQDPGQGLRLIYYSQIVNDFQKGDIAEGYSVSREKKESFPLTVTSAQKNPTAFYLCASTDRGRANSPLHFGNGTRLTVT.

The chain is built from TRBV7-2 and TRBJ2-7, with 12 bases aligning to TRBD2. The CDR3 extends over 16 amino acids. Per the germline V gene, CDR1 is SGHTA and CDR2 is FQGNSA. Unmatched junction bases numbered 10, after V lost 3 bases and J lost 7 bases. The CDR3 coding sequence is TGTGCCAGCAGCTTGACTAGCGGGAGTCCCATGGGAGAGCAGTACGTC. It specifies CASSLTSGSPMGEQYV.

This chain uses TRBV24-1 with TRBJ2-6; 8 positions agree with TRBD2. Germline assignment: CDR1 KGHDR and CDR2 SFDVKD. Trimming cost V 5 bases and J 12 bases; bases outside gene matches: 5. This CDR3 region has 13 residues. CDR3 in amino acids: CATSAGGPSVLTF. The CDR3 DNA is TGTGCCACCAGTGCGGGGGGGCCCAGCGTCCTGACTTTC.

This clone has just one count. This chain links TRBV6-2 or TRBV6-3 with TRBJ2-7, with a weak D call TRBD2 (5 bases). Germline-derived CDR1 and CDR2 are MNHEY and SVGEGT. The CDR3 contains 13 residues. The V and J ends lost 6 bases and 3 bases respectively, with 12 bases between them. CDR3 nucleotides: TGTGCCAGCAGCCGAGATGAGGGCTACGAGCAGTACGTC. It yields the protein CASSRDEGYEQYV.

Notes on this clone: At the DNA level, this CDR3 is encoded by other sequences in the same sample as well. The CDR3 DNA is TGCGCCAGCAGCTTGGGGGGGGGCAGCAATCAGCCCCAGCATTTT. This codes for CASSLGGGSNQPQHF. The chain uses TRBV5-1 and TRBJ1-5, with D maybe TRBD1 (6 bases). The CDR3 length is 15 residues. CDR1 is SGHRS and CDR2 is YFSETQ in the germline V gene. Deletions cut 0 bases from V and 1 base from J, with 8 bases between.

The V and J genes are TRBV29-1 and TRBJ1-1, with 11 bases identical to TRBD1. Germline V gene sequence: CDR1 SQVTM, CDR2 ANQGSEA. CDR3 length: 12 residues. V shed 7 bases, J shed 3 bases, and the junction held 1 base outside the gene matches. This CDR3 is CSGGQGDTEAFF. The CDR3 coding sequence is TGCAGCGGGGGACAGGGGGACACTGAAGCTTTCTTT. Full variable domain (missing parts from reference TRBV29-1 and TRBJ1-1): SAVISQKPSRDICQRGTSLTIQCQVDSQVTMMFWYRQQPGQSLTLIATANQGSEATYESGFVIDKFPISRPNLTFSTLTVSNMSPEDSSIYLCSGGQGDTEAFFGQGTRLTVV.

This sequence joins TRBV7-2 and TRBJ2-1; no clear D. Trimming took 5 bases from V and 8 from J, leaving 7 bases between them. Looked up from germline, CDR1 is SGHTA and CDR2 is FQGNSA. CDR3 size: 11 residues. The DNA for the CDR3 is TGTGCCAGCAGCCTTTCCCATGAGCAGTTCTTC. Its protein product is CASSLSHEQFF.

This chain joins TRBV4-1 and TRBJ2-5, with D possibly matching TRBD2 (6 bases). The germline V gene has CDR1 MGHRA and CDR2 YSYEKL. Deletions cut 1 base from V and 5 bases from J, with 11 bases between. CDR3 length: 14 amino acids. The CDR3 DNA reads TGCGCCAGCAGCCAAGGTTCAGGGAGGGAGACCCAGTACTTC. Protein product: CASSQGSGRETQYF.

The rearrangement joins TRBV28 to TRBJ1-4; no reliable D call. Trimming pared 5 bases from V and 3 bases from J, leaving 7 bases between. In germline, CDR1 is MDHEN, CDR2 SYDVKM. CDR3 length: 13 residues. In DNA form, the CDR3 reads TGTGCCAGCAGTCAACACCCTAATGAAAAACTGTTTTTT. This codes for CASSQHPNEKLFF.

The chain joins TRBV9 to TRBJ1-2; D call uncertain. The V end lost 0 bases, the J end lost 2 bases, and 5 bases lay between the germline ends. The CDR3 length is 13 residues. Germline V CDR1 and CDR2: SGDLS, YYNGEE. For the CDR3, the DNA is TGTGCCAGCAGCGTAGGAGGGAACTATGGCTACACCTTC. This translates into CASSVGGNYGYTF.

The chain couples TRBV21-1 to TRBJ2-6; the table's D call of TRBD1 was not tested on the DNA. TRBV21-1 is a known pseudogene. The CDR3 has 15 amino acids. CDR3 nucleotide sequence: TGTGCCAGCAGCCCCTCAGGTTGTGGGGCCAACGTCCTGACTTTC. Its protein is CASSPSGCGANVLTF.